This T cell receptor beta chain derives from a study of tumor-infiltrating lymphocytes in primary liver carcinoma. Germline DNA was extracted too, while blood RNA derived from unsorted whole blood. V lost 6 bases and J lost 5, with 14 bases in between. The CDR3 consists of 13 residues. Germline V CDR1 and CDR2: SGHRS, YFSETQ. Making TCR beta cDNA involved approximately 0.5 ug total RNA and a constant-region primer. Sequencing libraries for TCR beta derived from three nested multiplex PCR rounds that used slightly modified ARM-PCR. The first two PCR rounds used TRBV1-TRBV30 forward primers with a C-beta reverse primer, roughly 10 cycles each. TCRdb used MiXCR to reprocess the multiplex PCR reads, holding one entry per CDR3 protein. The sample yields around 330,000 distinct CDR3 sequences, approximately 60% seen once. This clonotype has only a few counts.

What was sequenced was peripheral blood. This clonotype was obtained from a man aged 40-49 years with primary liver carcinoma and hepatitis B virus infection. The chain combines TRBV5-1 with TRBJ1-1; D is perhaps TRBD1 (6 bases). In DNA form, the CDR3 reads TGCGCCAGCACCCTCCAGGGGTGGACTGAAGCTTTCTTT. Residues: CASTLQGWTEAFF.